The sequence of this T cell receptor (beta chain) was determined in a study of cytomegalovirus exposure and HLA in healthy donors. Broader study findings: There were three CMV-associated chains whose specificity for CMV antigens was confirmed in vitro. According to a subsequent analysis, TCR clusters identified in the first cohort showed a tendency to co-occur across the approximately 120 validation repertoires.

As for this clone: Antigen specificity is unknown.

The table came from immunoSEQ multiplex PCR; TCRdb's copy has only in-frame clones and leaves some out. The data show 95,000 to 150,000 clones, with under 90% seen just once and more than 1.5% held by the top ten. V trimming: 4 bases; J trimming: 6 bases; junction bases outside the gene matches: 11. Germline lookup yields CDR1 SGHVS and CDR2 FQNEAQ. CDR3 size: 16 residues. This clonotype originated in a woman aged 18 to 35 in good health and CMV-seronegative. The chain recombines TRBV7-8 with TRBJ1-5; 8 nucleotides align to TRBD1. Sequencing used PBMCs. CDR3 in amino acids: CASSYFTGGLGQPQHF. The CDR3 DNA sequence: TGTGCCAGCAGCTACTTTACAGGGGGTTTAGGTCAGCCCCAGCATTTT.